This T cell receptor beta chain appears in the sequencing data of a study of beta chain features in type 1 diabetes. Per germline, CDR1 PRHDT and CDR2 FYEKMQ (reference sequence). After removal of 4 bases from V and 8 bases from J, the junction contained 4 bases not matched to a gene. The CDR3 runs to 13 residues. All of the isolated RNA was reverse transcribed, so expressed TCRB transcripts were sequenced. Sequencing used immunoSEQ multiplex PCR; TCRdb keeps in-frame clones, though not all of them. The sample lists roughly 230,000 clones; roughly 9.6% were seen once. This clone has more than one count but fewer than ten.

The rearrangement uses TRBV13 and TRBJ1-3; 8 bases align to TRBD1. The clonotype originates from a woman aged 18-29 years in good health. The sample was naive CD4+ T cells from blood. CDR3 sequence reads: CASSYGQGDTIYF. Here the CDR3 DNA reads TGTGCCAGCAGCTACGGACAGGGCGACACCATATATTTT.